These 25 T cell receptor beta chains originate from one sample sequenced in a study of cytomegalovirus exposure and HLA in healthy donors. 13 Jbeta primers and 60 Vbeta primers were used for the PCR. The data were produced by immunoSEQ multiplex PCR, yet TCRdb's version contains in-frame clones alone and is incomplete. The top ten hold about 0.25% of the sample, which has 200,000 to 300,000 clones, roughly 84% seen once. The specimen was PBMCs. The receptors originated from a girl aged 2 to 10 in good health and CMV-seronegative.

The chain recombines TRBV7-8 with TRBJ2-7; 9 bases fit TRBD1. Per germline, CDR1 SGHVS and CDR2 FQNEAQ. The CDR3 sequence is 16 residues long. With V trimmed by 6 bases and J by 5 bases, 14 bases remained unmatched. In DNA form, the CDR3 reads TGTGCCAGCAGAACCTTCCCGGGACAGGGAGGCGACGAGCAGTACTTC. Protein: CASRTFPGQGGDEQYF.

The chain combines TRBV6-5 with TRBJ1-5; TRBD1 matches 8 bases. Trimming at V came to 6 bases and at J to 2 bases, leaving 3 bases not matched to a gene. Germline loops: CDR1 MNHEY, CDR2 SVGAGI. CDR3 size: 14 residues. CDR3 coding DNA: TGTGCCAGCAGGCAGACAGGGGGCAATCAGCCCCAGCATTTT. It translates to CASRQTGGNQPQHF.

The CDR3 region has the DNA TGTGCCATCAGTGAGTCAGAAAGGGGCACTGAAGCTTTCTTT. It encodes CAISESERGTEAFF. The gene calls are TRBV10-3 and TRBJ1-1, with a possible D match to TRBD1 (5 bases). The germline V gene encodes CDR1 ENHRY and CDR2 SYGVKD. The V gene lost 0 bases and the J gene lost 4 bases, with 9 bases spanning the gap. The length of the CDR3 is 14 residues.

The CDR3 DNA sequence: TGCGCCAGCAGTGAGCCGACACAGGGGGCCGCCCCCACAGATACGCAGTATTTT. It specifies CASSEPTQGAAPTDTQYF. The chain employs TRBV10-2 and TRBJ2-3; 9 nucleotides match TRBD1. Germline CDR1 reads WSHSY; CDR2 reads SAAADI. The CDR3 is 18 residues long. V shed 2 bases, J shed 2 bases, and the junction held 11 bases outside the gene matches.

This chain uses TRBV27 with TRBJ2-7; D possibly corresponds to TRBD1 (5 bases). Deletions cut 2 bases from V and 6 bases from J, with 11 bases between. The CDR3 is 13 residues long. Germline-derived CDR1 and CDR2 are MNHEY and SMNVEV (reference sequence). CDR3 DNA sequence: TGTGCCAGCAGTTTAAGCAGGGCGGCCGAGCAGTACTTC. Its translation: CASSLSRAAEQYF.

This clone was recorded once. The genes are TRBV16 and TRBJ1-3; 8 nucleotides match TRBD1. Trimming cost V 1 base and J 0 bases; bases outside gene matches: 11. Germline V gene lookup returns CDR1 KGHSY and CDR2 FQNENV. The CDR3 spans 19 residues. CDR3 sequence reads: CASSQLPGQGPYSGNTIYF. CDR3 in DNA: TGTGCCAGCAGCCAATTACCCGGACAGGGCCCTTACTCTGGAAACACCATATATTTT.

This chain joins TRBV5-1 and TRBJ2-3; D is possibly TRBD1 (5 bases). The germline V and J ends were trimmed by 5 bases and 4 bases, with 11 bases remaining between them. The CDR3 has 13 amino acids. Germline loops: CDR1 SGHRS, CDR2 YFSETQ. CDR3 protein: CASREVGADTQYF. The CDR3 DNA follows: TGCGCCAGCAGAGAGGTAGGGGCAGATACGCAGTATTTT.

The rearrangement uses TRBV7-8 and TRBJ2-5; 9 bases match TRBD2. V dropped 5 bases and J dropped 11; count of bases not matched to a gene: 27. This CDR3 spans 19 amino acids. Germline V gives CDR1 SGHVS, CDR2 FQNEAQ. The chain's CDR3 is CASSVTETPGGGRAREQYF. The CDR3 bases are TGTGCCAGCAGCGTAACCGAGACCCCGGGTGGCGGGAGGGCCAGAGAGCAGTACTTC.

The genes are TRBV30 and TRBJ2-1; 12 nucleotides agree with TRBD2. The junction had 6 bases not matched to a gene; V was cut back by 2 bases and J by 4 bases. CDR1 GTSNPN and CDR2 SVGIG come from the germline V gene (reference sequence). This CDR3 contains 16 residues. DNA for the CDR3: TGTGCCTGGAGTCACTCCGGGACTAGCGGGTACAATGAGCAGTTCTTC. Protein product: CAWSHSGTSGYNEQFF.

In this sample, this clone turned up a few times. The chain joins TRBV19 to TRBJ1-2; TRBD1 is a possible D gene (6 bases). The V end lost 3 bases, the J end lost 4 bases, and 15 bases lay between the germline ends. This CDR3 is built from 15 residues. Per the germline V gene, CDR1 is LNHDA and CDR2 is SQIVND (reference sequence). For the CDR3, the DNA is TGTGCCAGTAGTATTGCCCCAGGGGCAGGCTATGGCTACACCTTC. Amino acid sequence: CASSIAPGAGYGYTF.

Written as DNA, the CDR3 is TGTGCCAGCAGCTTGACAGGGGTTCTCCGCGAGCAGTACTTC. It yields the protein CASSLTGVLREQYF. The chain recombines TRBV5-6 with TRBJ2-5; TRBD1 matches 7 bases. The J call could be wrong; TRBJ2-7 is a better fit for the DNA end. The CDR3 totals 14 residues. From germline, CDR1 is SGHDT and CDR2 YYEEEE.

This chain joins TRBV7-9 and TRBJ2-7; tentatively, D is TRBD2 (6 bases). This CDR3 region has 14 residues. CDR1 is SEHNR and CDR2 is FQNEAQ in the germline V gene (reference sequence). Trimming removed 5 bases from V and 3 bases from J, with 14 bases in between. DNA for the CDR3: TGTGCCAGCAGCCACAGACTAGAGGGCTACGAGCAGTACTTC. Encoded protein: CASSHRLEGYEQYF.

The rearrangement uses TRBV9 and TRBJ2-1; 15 nucleotides line up with TRBD2. This CDR3 comprises 17 residues. Germline assignment: CDR1 SGDLS and CDR2 YYNGEE. V gave up 3 bases and J gave up 4 bases; unmatched junction bases: 5. DNA for the CDR3: TGTGCCAGCAGCGCGACCGGGACTAGCGGGGGGTACAATGAGCAGTTCTTC. This translates into CASSATGTSGGYNEQFF. Together with reference TRBV9 and TRBJ2-1, the CDR3 gives the full variable domain: DSGVTQTPKHLITATGQRVTLRCSPRSGDLSVYWYQQSLDQGLQFLIQYYNGEERAKGNILERFSAQQFPDLHSELNLSSLELGDSALYFCASSATGTSGGYNEQFFGPGTRLTVL.

The chain carries TRBV4-1 and TRBJ2-1; 8 bases are shared with TRBD2. The junction had 7 bases not matched to a gene; V was cut back by 5 bases and J by 4 bases. The CDR3 loop spans 15 amino acids. Germline V gene sequence: CDR1 MGHRA, CDR2 YSYEKL. The CDR3 region has the DNA TGCGCCAGCAGCGCCCTGACTAGCGAGTACAATGAGCAGTTCTTC. This translates into CASSALTSEYNEQFF.

This clone was found once. The rearrangement uses TRBV4-2 and TRBJ2-3; D possibly corresponds to TRBD1 (6 bases). The germline V gene has CDR1 LGHNA and CDR2 YNFKEQ. CDR3 length: 17 residues. Trimming took 0 bases from V and 2 from J, leaving 15 bases between them. This CDR3 is CASSQEGRGINTDTQYF. The DNA for the CDR3 is TGTGCCAGCAGCCAAGAGGGTAGGGGGATTAACACAGATACGCAGTATTTT.

There are a few counts of this clone. V usage is TRBV29-1 and J usage is TRBJ1-1, with D hard to call. V lost 4 bases, J lost 4 bases, and 7 bases lay in between. Per germline, CDR1 SQVTM and CDR2 ANQGSEA. The CDR3 is 11 residues long. Here the CDR3 reads CSVVRITEAFF. The CDR3 bases are TGCAGCGTTGTTAGAATCACTGAAGCTTTCTTT. Full variable domain (rest looked up from reference TRBV29-1 and TRBJ1-1): SAVISQKPSRDICQRGTSLTIQCQVDSQVTMMFWYRQQPGQSLTLIATANQGSEATYESGFVIDKFPISRPNLTFSTLTVSNMSPEDSSIYLCSVVRITEAFFGQGTRLTVV.

The gene calls are TRBV9 and TRBJ2-1; the match to TRBD2 covers 9 bases. J was trimmed by 5 bases and V by 4 bases; bases with no gene match: 7. Germline V lookup: CDR1 SGDLS, CDR2 YYNGEE. This CDR3 is built from 15 residues. CDR3 DNA: TGTGCCAGCAGCCCAAGCGGGGGGACACACAATGAGCAGTTCTTC. Its translation is CASSPSGGTHNEQFF.

The chain combines TRBV30 with TRBJ1-2, with D unresolved. V gave up 4 bases and J gave up 6 bases, with 21 bases separating them. The germline CDR1 and CDR2 sequences are GTSNPN and SVGIG (reference sequence). The CDR3 length is 15 residues. CDR3 sequence reads: CAWNHESGREDGYTF. CDR3 in DNA: TGTGCCTGGAATCATGAGTCGGGAAGGGAAGATGGCTACACCTTC.

The chain uses TRBV6-5 and TRBJ2-2; D unclear. The V gene's germline CDR1 is MNHEY and CDR2 SVGAGI. Trimming removed 2 bases from V and 2 bases from J, with 12 bases in between. This CDR3 is built from 16 residues. CDR3 loop: CASSYNGILNTGELFF. For the CDR3, the DNA is TGTGCCAGCAGTTACAACGGCATACTAAACACCGGGGAGCTGTTTTTT.

This chain uses TRBV20-1 with TRBJ2-1; no definite D call. CDR3 size: 10 residues. Trimming took off 3 bases at V and 8 bases at J, with 5 bases between the two ends. The germline V gene encodes CDR1 DFQATT and CDR2 SNEGSKA (reference sequence). The CDR3 nucleotides are TGCAGTGCTAGCAGGTATGAGCAGTTCTTC. Translated: CSASRYEQFF.

V gene TRBV5-6 combines with J gene TRBJ1-1; possibly TRBD1 for D (6 bases). Germline loops: CDR1 SGHDT, CDR2 YYEEEE. V was pared by 0 bases and J by 4 bases, with 13 bases between. This CDR3 region has 15 residues. In DNA, the CDR3 is TGTGCCAGCAGCTTGGCGCGGGGGCTGAGCACTGAAGCTTTCTTT. Its translation: CASSLARGLSTEAFF.

V and J are TRBV29-1 and TRBJ2-1; D remains unclear. The ends were cut back, 7 bases at V and 1 base at J, with 14 bases in the middle. The CDR3 length is 14 residues. Germline V gene lookup returns CDR1 SQVTM and CDR2 ANQGSEA. CDR3 loop: CSATPRPSYNEQFF. DNA for the CDR3: TGCAGCGCTACTCCTAGGCCGTCCTACAATGAGCAGTTCTTC.

This rearrangement joins TRBV5-1 to TRBJ2-3; 9 bases map to TRBD1. From germline, CDR1 is SGHRS and CDR2 YFSETQ. CDR3 length: 15 amino acids. The junction had 7 bases not matched to a gene; V was cut back by 6 bases and J by 2 bases. The CDR3 DNA reads TGCGCCAGCACCCTGACAGGGGGACCCACAGATACGCAGTATTTT. Protein sequence: CASTLTGGPTDTQYF.

This chain uses TRBV6-1 with TRBJ2-5; TRBD2 matches at 15 bases. J was trimmed by 2 bases and V by 4 bases; bases with no gene match: 11. The CDR3 consists of 19 residues. Germline CDR1 is MNHNS and CDR2 is SASEGT. CDR3 coding DNA: TGTGCCAGCAGTGGACGGGGACTAGCGGGGGGAGTAAAACAAGAGACCCAGTACTTC. This translates into CASSGRGLAGGVKQETQYF.

The V gene is TRBV2, the J gene TRBJ2-3, with 11 bases fitting TRBD2. Looked up from germline, CDR1 is SNHLY and CDR2 is FYNNEI. J gave up 2 bases and V 2 bases, and 6 bases lay outside the gene matches. CDR3 size: 17 residues. CDR3: CASSEWQGLAVTDTQYF. CDR3 bases: TGTGCCAGCAGTGAATGGCAGGGACTAGCGGTCACAGATACGCAGTATTTT.